The 27 T cell receptor beta chains in this list originate from one sample, sequenced in a study of T cells in women clearing cervical HPV infection. The protocol was immunoSEQ multiplex PCR, while the TCRdb copy is restricted to in-frame clones and leaves out a portion. Its listing shows about 46,000 clones. The specimen sequenced was blood buffy coat. These receptors came from a woman aged 18 to 75 with a cervical HPV16 infection that either progressed to CIN3+ or cleared (not recorded which).

Notes on this clone: The observed sequence ends 3 residues before the CDR3 terminus, with the missing tail filled in from the germline J gene. This rearrangement joins TRBV6-4 to TRBJ2-7; 7 bases align to TRBD2. This CDR3 is built from 18 residues. The germline V gene encodes CDR1 MRHNA and CDR2 SNTAGT. V lost 0 bases to trimming and J lost 3 bases; unmatched junction nucleotides: 14. The DNA read from the CDR3 is TGTGCCAGCAGTGACTCCTTTCCGGGACTACAGGCCGGCTACGAG. Protein product: CASSDSFPGLQAGYE. The whole CDR3 protein is CASSDSFPGLQAGYEQYF.

The sequenced CDR3 bases are TGTGCCAGTGACCTCGGGGGGAATGAG. Translating gives CASDLGGNE. The whole CDR3 is CASDLGGNEQFF. The rearrangement joins TRBV19 to TRBJ2-1; TRBD2 aligns across 7 bases. The read falls 3 residues short of the CDR3 end, and the missing part is taken from the germline J gene. Germline V gene sequence: CDR1 LNHDA, CDR2 SQIVND (reference sequence). The length of the CDR3 is 12 residues. Losses at the gene ends were 8 bases for V and 7 bases for J; bases not matched to a gene: 5.

Worth noting for this clone: Read data end 3 residues before the CDR3 end; the end is taken from the germline J gene. The chain is built from TRBV19 and TRBJ2-3, with D perhaps matching TRBD1 (6 bases). The germline CDR1 and CDR2 sequences are LNHDA and SQIVND (reference sequence). CDR3 length: 16 residues. The sequenced CDR3 bases are TGTGCCAGTAGTTTTCAACAGGGTAGAAGCAATCAGCCG. Residues: CASSFQQGRSNQP. The entire CDR3 is CASSFQQGRSNQPQYF.

To note about this clone: The observed sequence ends 3 residues before the CDR3 terminus, with the missing tail filled in from the germline J gene. V usage is TRBV19 and J usage is TRBJ2-4; perhaps TRBD2 as D (7 bases). The V end was cut by 0 bases, the J end by 0 bases, with 18 bases between. CDR3 length: 19 residues. Germline CDR1 LNHDA, CDR2 SQIVND (reference sequence). CDR3 loop: CASSIDGGWRGLAKNIQYF. The part of the CDR3 DNA that was read is TGTGCCAGTAGTATAGATGGGGGTTGGCGGGGGCTAGCCAAAAACATT.

As concerns this clone: The read ends 3 residues early relative to the CDR3; the germline J gene fills the gap. This sequence joins TRBV18 and TRBJ2-3, with D tentatively TRBD1 (5 bases). There are 16 residues in the CDR3. From germline, CDR1 is KGHSH and CDR2 LQKENI. Incomplete CDR3 DNA: TGTGCCAGCTCCAACCTTCGACCAGGGCAAGATCAGCCG. This codes for CASSNLRPGQDQP. The whole CDR3 sequence reads CASSNLRPGQDQPQYF. The variable domain in full, completed from reference TRBV18 and TRBJ2-3, reads NAGVMQNPRHLVRRRGQEARLRCSPMKGHSHVYWYRQLPEEGLKFMVYLQKENIIDESGMPKERFSAEFPKEGPSILRIQQVVRGDSAAYFCASSNLRPGQDQPQYFGPGTRLTVL.

With regard to this clone: The read ends 3 residues shy of where the CDR3 ends; the end is completed using the germline J gene. This chain connects TRBV7-2 to TRBJ1-2, with D unresolved. The CDR3 totals 14 residues. The germline CDR1 and CDR2 sequences are SGHTA and FQGNSA. The DNA read from the CDR3 is TGTGCCAGCAGCTCGGCGTTAGCTAGGCCAGAC. It translates to CASSSALARPD. The full CDR3 sequence reads CASSSALARPDYTF.

Comment on this clone: The CDR3 is cut off 3 residues early in the read; its end comes from the germline J gene. This sequence joins TRBV20-1 and TRBJ1-2; 8 nucleotides agree with TRBD1. The germline gives CDR1 DFQATT, CDR2 SNEGSKA (reference sequence). The CDR3 runs 18 residues. The CDR3 sequence: CSARALGGTGSTWEGYTF. The DNA read from the CDR3 is TGCAGTGCTAGAGCTCTCGGCGGGACAGGCTCAACCTGGGAAGGC.

Regarding this clone: The CDR3 end is not reached by the read, which stops 3 residues before it; the germline J gene fills it in. The gene calls are TRBV6-2 or TRBV6-3 and TRBJ2-3; perhaps TRBD2 as D (6 bases). CDR1 MNHEY and CDR2 SVGEGT come from the germline V gene. V was shortened by 2 bases and J by 0 bases, with 9 bases between the two germline ends. This CDR3 is built from 15 residues. CDR3 protein: CASSYGGVSTDTQYF. CDR3 DNA (partial): TGTGCCAGCAGTTACGGCGGGGTTAGCACAGATACG.

Remarks on this clone: The CDR3 extends 3 residues past the end of the read, so its final part is completed from the germline J gene. The rearrangement uses TRBV18 and TRBJ1-2; 9 bases map to TRBD1. The length of the CDR3 is 15 residues. With 5 bases clipped from V and 6 bases from J, the junction kept 10 bases outside the gene matches. Looked up from germline, CDR1 is KGHSH and CDR2 is LQKENI. The CDR3 loop reads CASSNLRQGVNGYTF. The covered CDR3 bases are TGTGCCAGCTCAAATCTTCGACAGGGGGTTAATGGC.

Regarding this clone: The read ends 3 residues shy of where the CDR3 ends; the end is completed using the germline J gene. The chain combines TRBV2 with TRBJ2-7; D is perhaps TRBD1 (6 bases). The V end lost 1 base, the J end lost 1 base, and 11 bases lay between the germline ends. The CDR3 extends over 15 amino acids. Germline V gene lookup returns CDR1 SNHLY and CDR2 FYNNEI. The CDR3 bases that were read are TGTGCCAGCAGTGAAGGAGTGACAGGATCCTACGAG. It yields the protein CASSEGVTGSYE. The full CDR3 protein reads CASSEGVTGSYEQYF.

For this clone: Sequencing ends 3 residues short of the CDR3 end; the germline J gene provides the rest. The V and J genes are TRBV7-2 and TRBJ1-2; D gene uncertain. Germline values: CDR1 SGHTA, CDR2 FQGNSA. The CDR3 runs 15 residues. The DNA read from the CDR3 is TGTGCCAGCAGCCATCCACAGAAACCCCCTCCTTAC. It is translated as CASSHPQKPPPY. The CDR3 as a whole reads CASSHPQKPPPYYTF.

In regard to this clone: The read terminates 3 residues before the CDR3 end, so the remaining end is supplied by the germline J gene. This chain links TRBV19 with TRBJ1-6, with no clear D. Germline CDR1 LNHDA, CDR2 SQIVND (reference sequence). This CDR3 contains 15 residues. Between the trimmed V and J ends, which lost 3 bases and 7 bases, there was a span of 13 bases. The covered CDR3 bases are TGTGCCAGTAGTATTATTGAGGGTGTGAATTCACCC. This encodes CASSIIEGVNSP. The whole CDR3 region reads CASSIIEGVNSPLHF.

As regards this clone: Read sequence stops 3 residues before the CDR3 end, and the germline J gene provides the missing end. This chain connects TRBV7-3 to TRBJ2-5, with D possibly called TRBD1 or TRBD2 (6 bases each). The V gene lost 5 bases and the J gene lost 1 base, with 20 bases spanning the gap. Per the germline V gene, CDR1 is SGHTA and CDR2 is FQGTGA. This CDR3 contains 17 residues. The sequenced CDR3 bases are TGTGCCAGCAGCCCCGGAGGGGGAGGAATAGTCCAAGAGACC. Translation gives CASSPGGGGIVQET. The whole CDR3 protein reads CASSPGGGGIVQETQYF.

The sequenced CDR3 bases are TGTGCCAGCAGTCAGGTCCAAGAGACC. Translating gives CASSQVQET. Given in full, the CDR3 is CASSQVQETQYF. The chain carries TRBV28 and TRBJ2-5; the D is unclear. From the germline J gene comes the end of the CDR3, since the read stops 3 residues before it. The germline V gene has CDR1 MDHEN and CDR2 SYDVKM. The ends were cut back, 5 bases at V and 1 base at J, with 5 bases in the middle. The CDR3 is 12 residues long. The entire variable domain, with the rest obtained from reference TRBV28 and TRBJ2-5, is as follows: DVKVTQSSRYLVKRTGEKVFLECVQDMDHENMFWYRQDPGLGLRLIYFSYDVKMKEKGDIPEGYSVSREKKERFSLILESASTNQTSMYLCASSQVQETQYFGPGTRLLVL.

As to this clone: The germline gene is not matched at one end of the junction; a read error may be the cause. The DNA ends 3 residues before the CDR3 does, and the rest of the CDR3 is filled in from the germline J gene. This rearrangement joins TRBV10-3 to TRBJ1-1; D perhaps matches TRBD1 (5 bases). Germline loops: CDR1 ENHRY, CDR2 SYGVKD. There are 22 residues in the CDR3. The CDR3 DNA, read in part, is TGTGACATCGGCCCAAAAGAACCCGACAGCTTTCTATCTCTGAGAGACCGGTCAGCG. Translation: CDIGPKEPDSFLSLRDRSA. The entire CDR3 is CDIGPKEPDSFLSLRDRSAAFF.

With regard to this clone: The CDR3 end lies 3 residues beyond the end of the read and is filled in from the germline J gene. J is TRBJ2-1 and V is TRBV18, with 11 bases aligning to TRBD2. CDR1 and CDR2 from the germline V gene are KGHSH and LQKENI. There are 15 residues in the CDR3. V gave up 3 bases and J gave up 5 bases; unmatched junction bases: 3. CDR3 bases read: TGTGCCAGCTCACCTGCTAGCGGGAGGCACAATGAG. Protein sequence: CASSPASGRHNE. The entire CDR3 protein reads CASSPASGRHNEQFF.

A remark on this clone: The CDR3 goes on 3 residues after the read ends, and that part is filled in from the germline J gene. The J gene is TRBJ2-7, the V gene TRBV7-8; tentatively, D is TRBD1 (6 bases). V gave up 1 base and J gave up 3 bases, with 22 bases separating them. The V gene's germline CDR1 is SGHVS and CDR2 FQNEAQ. This CDR3 contains 18 residues. CDR3 protein: CASSLGSSGTTIRYEQYF. CDR3 DNA, as far as it was read: TGTGCCAGCAGCTTAGGGTCTTCCGGGACAACGATCCGCTACGAG.

Worth noting for this clone: The read ends 3 residues early relative to the CDR3; the germline J gene fills the gap. The gene calls are TRBV19 and TRBJ2-5; TRBD1 agrees at 8 bases. Unmatched junction bases numbered 9, after V lost 8 bases and J lost 4 bases. Germline values: CDR1 LNHDA, CDR2 SQIVND (reference sequence). The CDR3 extends over 14 amino acids. CDR3 protein: CASGAADRGETQYF. The sequenced CDR3 bases are TGTGCCAGTGGAGCAGCAGACAGGGGAGAGACC.

Concerning this clone itself: The read falls 3 residues short of the CDR3 end, and the missing part is taken from the germline J gene. The chain joins TRBV18 to TRBJ1-4, with D perhaps TRBD1 (5 bases). The V gene's germline CDR1 is KGHSH and CDR2 LQKENI. V was trimmed by 3 bases and J by 2 bases, leaving 10 bases between them. The CDR3 spans 15 residues. This chain's CDR3 is CASSPREGTNEKLFF. CDR3 DNA (partial): TGTGCCAGCTCACCTCGGGAGGGGACTAATGAAAAA. Full variable domain (rest looked up from reference TRBV18 and TRBJ1-4): NAGVMQNPRHLVRRRGQEARLRCSPMKGHSHVYWYRQLPEEGLKFMVYLQKENIIDESGMPKERFSAEFPKEGPSILRIQQVVRGDSAAYFCASSPREGTNEKLFFGSGTQLSVL.

A word on this clone: The read ends 3 residues before the CDR3 terminus; that terminus is restored from the germline J gene. The rearrangement uses TRBV13 and TRBJ1-4, with 7 bases fitting TRBD1. Germline V CDR1 and CDR2: PRHDT, FYEKMQ (reference sequence). The CDR3 runs 16 residues. V lost 2 bases, J lost 7 bases, and 10 bases stayed unmatched. The CDR3 sequence: CASSLSPTGRIEKLFF. The part of the CDR3 DNA that was read is TGTGCCAGCAGCTTATCCCCGACAGGGCGAATTGAAAAA.

In regard to this clone: Coverage ceases 3 residues before the CDR3 finishes, and the germline J gene fills in the end. This chain uses TRBV2 with TRBJ2-5; maybe TRBD1 (5 bases). The germline V gene has CDR1 SNHLY and CDR2 FYNNEI. This CDR3 has 13 residues. With 6 bases removed from V and 0 bases from J, the gap between germline ends came to 8 bases. CDR3 DNA, as far as it was read: TGTGCCAGCAGGGACAAGTACCAAGAGACC. Translated: CASRDKYQET. Given in full, the CDR3 is CASRDKYQETQYF.

Details on this clone: The sequence runs out 3 residues before the end of the CDR3; the remainder is reconstructed from the germline J gene. The chain carries TRBV19 and TRBJ2-6; 9 bases match TRBD1. CDR1 is LNHDA, CDR2 SQIVND, per germline (reference sequence). The ends lost 10 bases at V and 2 bases at J; junction bases unmatched: 6. The CDR3 loop spans 15 amino acids. CDR3 sequence: CATTQGATGANVLTF. The covered CDR3 bases are TGTGCCACCACACAGGGGGCTACTGGGGCCAACGTC.

Regarding this clone: The read ends 3 residues early relative to the CDR3; the germline J gene fills the gap. This chain links TRBV2 with TRBJ2-7; possibly TRBD2 for D (7 bases). The CDR3 runs 15 residues. Germline CDR1 is SNHLY and CDR2 is FYNNEI. The V gene lost 7 bases and the J gene lost 2 bases, with 18 bases spanning the gap. The covered CDR3 bases are TGTGCCAGCACCCCCATCCGGGGGGCAGCCTACGAG. The encoded protein is CASTPIRGAAYE. In full, the CDR3 is CASTPIRGAAYEQYF. Variable domain in full (rest from reference TRBV2 and TRBJ2-7): EPEVTQTPSHQVTQMGQEVILRCVPISNHLYFYWYRQILGQKVEFLVSFYNNEISEKSEIFDDQFSVERPDGSNFTLKIRSTKLEDSAMYFCASTPIRGAAYEQYFGPGTRLTVT.

Concerning this clone itself: The read ends 3 residues before the CDR3 terminus; that terminus is restored from the germline J gene. V and J are TRBV30 and TRBJ2-6; D may be TRBD1 (6 bases). In germline, CDR1 is GTSNPN, CDR2 SVGIG (reference sequence). Trimming pared 5 bases from V and 4 bases from J, leaving 15 bases between. The CDR3 is 15 residues long. CDR3: CAWGKNRAGANVLTF. Incomplete CDR3 DNA: TGTGCCTGGGGGAAAAACAGGGCCGGGGCCAACGTC.

Details on this clone: The sequenced fragment ends 3 residues before the CDR3 boundary, so the rest is inferred from the germline J gene. The V gene is TRBV7-8, the J gene TRBJ1-4; D is ambiguous. The CDR3 runs to 15 residues. The germline CDR1 and CDR2 sequences are SGHVS and FQNEAQ. Trimming cost V 2 bases and J 0 bases, with 7 bases left between them. CDR3 in amino acids: CASSLNEATNEKLFF. The sequenced CDR3 bases are TGTGCCAGCAGCTTAAATGAGGCAACTAATGAAAAA.

Concerning this clone: Sequencing ends 3 residues short of the CDR3 end; the germline J gene provides the rest. The gene calls are TRBV5-1 and TRBJ2-3; TRBD2 matches 7 bases. The CDR3 has 16 residues. Germline V gene data show CDR1 as SGHRS and CDR2 as YFSETQ. V dropped 0 bases and J dropped 6; count of bases not matched to a gene: 10. CDR3 amino acids: CASSLGGGLSFDTQYF. The covered CDR3 bases are TGCGCCAGCAGCTTGGGCGGGGGACTAAGTTTCGATACG.

A remark on this clone: The read ends 3 residues shy of where the CDR3 ends; the end is completed using the germline J gene. The V and J genes are TRBV7-2 and TRBJ2-3; D may be TRBD2 (6 bases). Germline V gene data show CDR1 as SGHTA and CDR2 as FQGNSA. This CDR3 is built from 14 residues. CDR3 protein: CASSPPGLQETQYF. The covered CDR3 bases are TGTGCCAGCAGCCCTCCGGGACTGCAAGAGACG.